One sample yielded the 18 T cell receptor beta chains listed below, sequenced in a study of tumor-infiltrating lymphocytes in oesophageal squamous cell carcinoma. One entry per CDR3 protein, called by TCRdb with MiXCR from the PCR reads. The table shows about 25,000 distinct CDR3 sequences, with around 38% occurring only once. The source material was esophageal tumor tissue. The source is a male donor with esophageal squamous cell carcinoma.

In this sample, this clonotype is medium-sized (0.01 to 0.1%). A much larger clonotype is one base distant, so this may be a read error. The chain uses TRBV7-2 and TRBJ2-1; no clear D gene. The end of the DNA aligns better with TRBJ2-7, so the J call may be wrong. In germline, CDR1 is SGHTA, CDR2 FQGNSA. This CDR3 comprises 15 residues. The CDR3, as DNA: TGTGCCAGCAGCCTCGACGGAAGCTCCTACAATGAGCAGTACTTC. It yields the protein CASSLDGSSYNEQYF.

The V and J genes are TRBV28 and TRBJ1-1; no clear D gene. The J call could be wrong; TRBJ2-1 is a better fit for the DNA end. The CDR3 length is 13 residues. Germline V gene data show CDR1 as MDHEN and CDR2 as SYDVKM. CDR3 sequence (DNA): TGTGCCAGCAGTTTTAATTCGCAGGAGACGCAGTTCTTC. Amino acids: CASSFNSQETQFF.

The chain has TRBV7-8 and TRBJ2-3; TRBD2 agrees at 8 bases. J lost 0 bases, V lost 3 bases, and 2 bases had no gene match. The CDR3 loop spans 15 amino acids. CDR1 is SGHVS, CDR2 FQNEAQ, per germline. The CDR3 spells CASSFRGRSTDTQYF. CDR3 sequence (DNA): TGTGCCAGCAGCTTTCGCGGGAGGAGCACAGATACGCAGTATTTT.

This clonotype came up many times. Mismatch with germline at one junction end may stem from a read error. The chain employs TRBV24-1 and TRBJ2-7, with 7 positions matching TRBD1. The CDR3 loop spans 14 amino acids. CDR1 is KGHDR and CDR2 is SFDVKD in the germline V gene. CDR3 region: CATSADRVNSPLHF. The CDR3 region has the DNA TGTGCCACCAGTGCTGACAGGGTTAATTCACCCCTCCACTTC.

This clonotype is categorized as medium-sized. The V gene is TRBV6-1, the J gene TRBJ2-1, with 11 bases matching TRBD2. Germline V lookup: CDR1 MNHNS, CDR2 SASEGT. Trimming took 6 bases from V and 3 from J; bases not matched to a gene: 1. The CDR3 covers 14 residues. CDR3 nucleotides: TGTGCCAGCAGCGGGACTAGCGGCTACAATGAGCAGTTCTTC. Residues: CASSGTSGYNEQFF.

Ten or more counts support this clonotype. V is TRBV2 and J is TRBJ2-1; no reliable D call. This CDR3 spans 15 amino acids. The germline gives CDR1 SNHLY, CDR2 FYNNEI. V lost 1 base and J lost 6, with 13 bases in between. CDR3 nucleotide sequence: TGTGCCAGCAGTGAAGGATACCTTATAGGCAATGAGCAGTTCTTC. Translation: CASSEGYLIGNEQFF.

This clonotype was found a few times. V is TRBV9 and J is TRBJ1-1; 9 nucleotides match TRBD1. Unmatched junction bases numbered 10, after V lost 4 bases and J lost 3 bases. CDR1 is SGDLS, CDR2 YYNGEE, per germline. This CDR3 comprises 16 residues. The CDR3 DNA follows: TGTGCCAGCAGCACTCTCCCGGGACAGGGTCACACTGAAGCTTTCTTT. Its protein product is CASSTLPGQGHTEAFF.

As regards this clonotype: This could be a read error, since a much larger clone is one nucleotide away. The chain couples TRBV6-1 to TRBJ2-7, with 7 nucleotides matching TRBD2. The CDR3 contains 16 residues. Germline V gene data show CDR1 as MNHNS and CDR2 as SASEGT. Trimming removed 6 bases from V and 7 bases from J; junction bases left unmatched: 18. DNA of the CDR3: TGTGCCAGCAGGGAAAGCGGGGCAAGCTCCTACAATGAGCAGTACTTC. Its translation is CASRESGASSYNEQYF.

Within the sample, this clonotype is medium-sized. The chain joins TRBV7-6 to TRBJ2-1; D might be TRBD1 or TRBD2, each matching 5 bases. V gave up 2 bases and J gave up 13 bases, with 18 bases separating them. The CDR3 extends over 14 amino acids. The germline gives CDR1 SGHVS, CDR2 FNYEAQ. CDR3: CASSLSRDPVNQFF. The CDR3 DNA reads TGTGCCAGCAGCTTAAGCCGGGACCCCGTGAATCAGTTCTTC.

This clonotype occurred a few times. As the CDR3 is not closed by the conserved phenylalanine or tryptophan, this likely results from a read error. The limits of the CDR3 on the DNA are not certain, so only TCRdb's listed CDR3 is given. The chain has TRBV7-2 and TRBJ2-3; the table calls TRBD1, which could not be checked here. CDR1 and CDR2 from the germline V gene are SGHTA and FQGNSA. Including both end residues, the CDR3 is 12 amino acids long. The CDR3 region is CASSLGRRSLGT.

This clonotype has ten or more counts. Just one base apart from a much larger clone, this may be a read error. The V and J genes are TRBV6-1 and TRBJ2-1; maybe TRBD1 (6 bases). Matching the DNA end better, TRBJ2-7 makes the J call doubtful. There are 13 residues in the CDR3. CDR1 is MNHNS, CDR2 SASEGT, per germline. For the CDR3, the DNA is TGTGCCAGCACGGCAGGGGAAGCCAATGAGCAGTACTTC. The encoded protein is CASTAGEANEQYF.

In this sample, this clonotype turned up a few times. This chain connects TRBV5-1 to TRBJ2-5; D is undetermined. The V end lost 1 base, the J end lost 2 bases, and 6 bases lay between the germline ends. The CDR3 has 13 residues. Per germline, CDR1 SGHRS and CDR2 YFSETQ. CDR3 nucleotide sequence: TGCGCCAGCAGCTTGCGGCTGCAAGAGACCCAGTACTTC. Amino acids: CASSLRLQETQYF.

Sample share makes this clonotype medium-sized. The chain is built from TRBV6-1 and TRBJ2-1; the match to TRBD2 covers 7 bases. This CDR3 has 16 amino acids. Trimming at V came to 6 bases and at J to 1 base, leaving 9 bases not matched to a gene. Germline V lookup: CDR1 MNHNS, CDR2 SASEGT. CDR3 sequence: CASSTPSGRSYNEQFF. The DNA of the CDR3 is TGTGCCAGCAGCACTCCTAGCGGAAGATCCTACAATGAGCAGTTCTTC.

Sample share makes this clonotype medium-sized. V gene TRBV12-3 or TRBV12-4 combines with J gene TRBJ2-5, with 8 bases lining up with TRBD2. The CDR3 is 13 amino acids. V trimming: 3 bases; J trimming: 8 bases; junction bases outside the gene matches: 5. CDR3 sequence reads: CASSFGGVDTQYF. The CDR3 coding sequence is TGTGCCAGCAGTTTCGGGGGGGTAGACACCCAGTACTTC.

This clonotype was detected a few times. The chain uses TRBV4-1 and TRBJ1-1; the D is unclear. This CDR3 is built from 16 residues. The V end was cut by 4 bases, the J end by 5 bases, with 20 bases between. Germline loops: CDR1 MGHRA, CDR2 YSYEKL. The CDR3 coding sequence is TGCGCCAGCAGCCTCCAGACATGGGGTATAAGTACTGAAGCTTTCTTT. Translation: CASSLQTWGISTEAFF.

This clonotype was seen only a few times. This chain links TRBV7-8 with TRBJ2-5; 12 bases are shared with TRBD2. CDR1 is SGHVS, CDR2 FQNEAQ, per germline. The CDR3 contains 16 residues. Trimming at V came to 5 bases and at J to 11 bases, leaving 15 bases not matched to a gene. In DNA, the CDR3 is TGTGCCAGCAGCAAGACTAGCGGGAGAAATGAAGATACGCAGTACTTC. It yields the protein CASSKTSGRNEDTQYF.

This clonotype turned up a few times. This chain connects TRBV14 to TRBJ2-7, with a tentative D call TRBD2 (5 bases). Deletions cut 1 base from V and 9 bases from J, with 7 bases between. There are 11 residues in the CDR3. Germline loops: CDR1 SGHDN, CDR2 FVKESK. For the CDR3, the DNA is TGTGCCAGCAGCCAAGCCCGGGGGCAGTACTTC. Its translation: CASSQARGQYF.

V and J are TRBV3-1 and TRBJ1-1, with D unclear. The germline V and J ends were trimmed by 6 bases and 1 base, with 9 bases remaining between them. Germline CDR1 reads LGHDT; CDR2 reads YNNKEL (reference sequence). The CDR3 extends over 13 amino acids. This CDR3 is CASRVDSNTEAFF. In DNA, the CDR3 is TGTGCCAGCAGGGTCGATTCGAACACTGAAGCTTTCTTT.